The clone carrying this TCR beta chain was detected only once. The antigen remains undetermined. This entry is derived from a study of shared clonotypes between healthy human individuals. The length of the CDR3 is 13 residues. Trimming left V 7 bases short and J 5 bases short, with 15 bases between. Germline CDR1 and CDR2: SGHVS and FQNEAQ. The investigators split CD4+ cells into a CD45RA+ naive subset and a CD45RA-negative memory subset. The table came from immunoSEQ multiplex PCR; TCRdb's copy has only in-frame clones and leaves some out. The sample has more than 2,000,000 clones, around nine tenths seen once. Study-wide points: Four donors held about 5% of naive CD4 clonotypes in common. Generally, naive subsets (rather than memory subsets) showed larger estimated richness. Rarefaction revealed incomplete sorted-subset sequencing despite large depth.

The receptor was derived from a man aged 18 to 30 in good health. The gene calls are TRBV7-8 and TRBJ2-7; weak D call: TRBD2 (5 bases). Material: naive CD4+ T cells sorted from blood. Subset in this sample: CD45RA+ positively selected. CDR3 sequence (DNA): TGTGCCAGCATCGGGCTAGCCCTCAACGAGCAGTACTTC. Its protein product is CASIGLALNEQYF.